The rows below give T cell receptor beta chains drawn from one sample of a study of blood T cell repertoires in COVID-19. Profiling relied on immunoSEQ multiplex PCR, and the TCRdb table lists in-frame clones only, not all of them. Of 470,000 or so clones listed, 80% to 90% are singletons. The source material was peripheral blood. These receptor sequences come from a human donor in a cohort sampled during active COVID-19. Each CDR3 is given with its conserved first and last residue. The D gene is left open where the match is weak. Clone sizes are given selectively: once, few, many, or a class where the clone is expanded.

d_call | clone_size | j_call | v_call | cdr3_aa | cdr3_nt
. | few | TRBJ1-3 | TRBV7-2 | CASSLQVPASGNTIYF | TGTGCCAGCAGCTTACAGGTCCCAGCCTCTGGAAACACCATATATTTT
. | . | TRBJ1-5 | TRBV7-9 | CASSLGGDQPQHF | TGTGCCAGCAGCTTAGGGGGGGATCAGCCCCAGCATTTT
. | . | TRBJ2-7 | TRBV19 | CASSIGGANYEQYF | TGTGCCAGTAGTATAGGGGGCGCAAACTACGAGCAGTACTTC
. | . | TRBJ2-7 | TRBV5-1 | CASSVQGGEQYF | TGCGCCAGCAGCGTCCAGGGGGGAGAGCAGTACTTC
. | . | TRBJ1-2 | TRBV3-1/TRBV3-2 | CASSLPGNYGYTF | TGTGCCAGCAGCCTCCCGGGGAATTATGGCTACACCTTC
TRBD2 | . | TRBJ2-7 | TRBV27 | CASSLLAGLFEQYF | TGTGCCAGCAGTTTACTAGCGGGATTGTTCGAGCAGTACTTC
TRBD1 | once | TRBJ2-2 | TRBV30 | CAWTTGPLQGWGTGELFF | TGTGCCTGGACGACAGGGCCCCTGCAGGGTTGGGGCACCGGGGAGCTGTTTTTT
TRBD1 | . | TRBJ2-5 | TRBV14 | CASSQGPIQGVPQETQYF | TGTGCCAGCAGCCAAGGTCCCATCCAGGGGGTCCCCCAAGAGACCCAGTACTTC
. | once | TRBJ2-3 | TRBV28 | CASSLSGAFGDTQYF | TGTGCCAGCAGTTTATCGGGAGCTTTTGGTGATACGCAGTATTTT
TRBD1 | . | TRBJ1-2 | TRBV5-8 | CASSFGQGIYGYTF | TGTGCCAGCAGCTTTGGACAGGGGATCTATGGCTACACCTTC
TRBD1 | . | TRBJ1-1 | TRBV28 | CASPPGTGQKLNTEAFF | TGTGCCAGCCCCCCTGGGACAGGCCAGAAGTTGAACACTGAAGCTTTCTTT
. | . | TRBJ2-5 | TRBV5-6 | CASSFPATIETQYF | TGTGCCAGCAGCTTTCCGGCGACTATAGAGACCCAGTACTTC
TRBD1 | . | TRBJ2-6 | TRBV7-9 | CAGTGNSGANVLTF | TGTGCGGGGACAGGGAACTCTGGGGCCAACGTCCTGACTTTC
. | . | TRBJ1-2 | TRBV5-1 | CASSLIPGVDYGYTF | TGCGCCAGCAGCTTAATCCCAGGGGTGGACTATGGCTACACCTTC
. | once | TRBJ2-7 | TRBV6-5 | CASSLDSDSYYEQYF | TGTGCCAGCAGTTTGGACTCGGACAGCTACTACGAGCAGTACTTC
TRBD1 | . | TRBJ2-1 | TRBV7-6 | CASSYRTGVINEQFF | TGTGCCAGCAGCTATAGGACAGGGGTTATCAATGAGCAGTTCTTC
. | . | TRBJ2-2 | TRBV29-1 | CSAQQGVDTGELFF | TGCAGCGCCCAACAGGGAGTCGACACCGGGGAGCTGTTTTTT
. | . | TRBJ1-3 | TRBV9 | CASSVVAGGSGNTIYF | TGTGCCAGCAGCGTAGTGGCAGGAGGATCTGGAAACACCATATATTTT
TRBD2 | . | TRBJ2-2 | TRBV3-1/TRBV3-2 | CASSPPWGLAGARVGELFF | TGTGCCAGCAGCCCACCCTGGGGACTAGCGGGAGCTCGGGTCGGGGAGCTGTTTTTT
. | once | TRBJ1-3 | TRBV14 | CASSETGIGNTIYF | TGTGCCAGCAGCGAGACAGGAATTGGAAACACCATATATTTT
. | once | TRBJ1-1 | TRBV3-1/TRBV3-2 | CASSQVSDKNTEAFF | TGTGCCAGCAGCCAAGTTTCGGACAAGAACACTGAAGCTTTCTTT
. | few | TRBJ1-3 | TRBV15 | CATSNRENTIYF | TGTGCCACCAGCAACAGGGAAAACACCATATATTTT
. | . | TRBJ1-3 | TRBV29-1 | CSVESRFSGNTIYF | TGCAGCGTTGAGTCCAGGTTCTCTGGAAACACCATATATTTT
. | . | TRBJ2-3 | TRBV4-1 | CASSQEGPPTADTQYF | TGCGCCAGCAGCCAAGAAGGTCCCCCAACAGCCGATACGCAGTATTTT
. | . | TRBJ1-1 | TRBV19 | CASSMGGVNTEAFF | TGTGCCAGTAGTATGGGGGGAGTTAACACTGAAGCTTTCTTT
TRBD2 | . | TRBJ2-5 | TRBV3-1/TRBV3-2 | CASSQRGTETQYF | TGTGCCAGCAGCCAGCGGGGGACCGAGACCCAGTACTTC
TRBD1 | few | TRBJ1-1 | TRBV6-5 | CASSPYRGETEAFF | TGTGCCAGCAGTCCTTACAGGGGGGAGACTGAAGCTTTCTTT
TRBD1 | . | TRBJ1-2 | TRBV14 | CASSPGTGLNYGYTF | TGTGCCAGCAGCCCCGGGACAGGGCTTAACTATGGCTACACCTTC
. | . | TRBJ1-3 | TRBV29-1 | CSVKGHVSGNTIYF | TGCAGCGTTAAGGGACATGTCTCTGGAAACACCATATATTTT
. | . | TRBJ2-6 | TRBV18 | CASSSFTQVSGANVLTF | TGTGCCAGCTCATCATTTACACAGGTCTCTGGGGCCAACGTCCTGACTTTC
TRBD2 | . | TRBJ2-5 | TRBV10-3 | CATGTSGGGTQYF | TGTGCCACCGGGACTAGCGGTGGCGGGACCCAGTACTTC
. | . | TRBJ2-5 | TRBV25-1 | CASSDGAVETQYF | TGTGCCAGCAGTGATGGGGCGGTGGAGACCCAGTACTTC
TRBD1 | . | TRBJ1-4 | TRBV27 | CASSRTGGNEKLFF | TGTGCCAGCAGTCGGACAGGGGGTAATGAAAAACTGTTTTTT
TRBD2 | . | TRBJ2-3 | TRBV5-5 | CASSFFASGSIATQYF | TGTGCCAGCAGCTTTTTCGCTAGCGGGAGTATAGCGACGCAGTATTTT
. | once | TRBJ1-2 | TRBV29-1 | CSVVIDYGYTF | TGCAGCGTTGTTATAGACTATGGCTACACCTTC
. | . | TRBJ1-2 | TRBV29-1 | CSVEETRDYGYTF | TGCAGCGTTGAAGAAACCAGGGACTATGGCTACACCTTC
TRBD1 | . | TRBJ2-7 | TRBV2 | CASRGQGFYEQYF | TGTGCCAGCCGGGGACAGGGATTCTACGAGCAGTACTTC
TRBD2 | . | TRBJ2-1 | TRBV2 | CASRRQRGYNEQFF | TGTGCCAGCAGACGTCAGCGGGGATACAATGAGCAGTTCTTC
. | . | TRBJ1-2 | TRBV7-3 | CASSLYPEHGYTF | TGTGCCAGCAGCTTATATCCGGAGCACGGCTACACCTTC
TRBD1 | . | TRBJ1-3 | TRBV5-1 | CASSSAGTGSGNTIYF | TGCGCCAGCAGCTCGGCTGGGACAGGCTCTGGAAACACCATATATTTT
TRBD1 | . | TRBJ2-5 | TRBV19 | CASSIPGQRETQYF | TGTGCCAGTAGTATACCGGGACAGCGAGAGACCCAGTACTTC
. | . | TRBJ1-1 | TRBV6-5 | CASSPRTGEAFF | TGTGCCAGCAGCCCACGAACAGGCGAAGCTTTCTTT
TRBD1 | . | TRBJ1-4 | TRBV3-1/TRBV3-2 | CASSLSRTGLEKLFF | TGTGCCAGCAGCCTGTCCCGGACAGGGCTTGAAAAACTGTTTTTT
TRBD1 | . | TRBJ1-2 | TRBV28 | CASWDSFYGYTF | TGTGCCAGTTGGGACAGCTTCTATGGCTACACCTTC
. | . | TRBJ1-1 | TRBV6-5 | CASSSRQNTEAFF | TGTGCCAGCAGTTCCAGACAGAACACTGAAGCTTTCTTT
TRBD2 | . | TRBJ2-7 | TRBV27 | CASRELAGGPDEQYF | TGTGCCAGCAGGGAACTAGCGGGAGGGCCTGACGAGCAGTACTTC
TRBD2 | . | TRBJ2-7 | TRBV5-1 | CASSPVLPGGEQYF | TGCGCCAGCAGCCCAGTTCTACCGGGAGGTGAGCAGTACTTC
. | few | TRBJ1-1 | TRBV7-9 | CASSSTGNEAFF | TGTGCCAGCAGCTCAACCGGGAATGAAGCTTTCTTT
TRBD2 | once | TRBJ2-2 | TRBV6-5 | CASTKGGLGTGELFF | TGTGCCAGCACCAAGGGAGGGCTCGGCACCGGGGAGCTGTTTTTT
TRBD2 | few | TRBJ2-3 | TRBV4-1 | CASSHGLAGEIYQQYF | TGCGCCAGCAGCCACGGACTAGCGGGAGAAATCTATCAGCAGTATTTT
. | . | TRBJ1-6 | TRBV28 | CASTYSGGVGNSPLHF | TGTGCCAGCACTTACAGCGGGGGGGTGGGGAATTCACCCCTCCACTTT
TRBD1 | few | TRBJ1-1 | TRBV13 | CASNIDRGGTEAFF | TGTGCCAGCAACATCGACAGGGGGGGCACTGAAGCTTTCTTT
. | few | TRBJ1-1 | TRBV28 | CASSRRWNTEAFF | TGTGCCAGCAGTCGGCGGTGGAACACTGAAGCTTTCTTT
. | . | TRBJ1-1 | TRBV28 | CASSLRARFTEAFF | TGTGCCAGCAGTTTGAGGGCGAGGTTCACTGAAGCTTTCTTT
TRBD2 | . | TRBJ2-7 | TRBV19 | CASSPWTSGGDEQYF | TGTGCCAGTAGTCCTTGGACTAGTGGGGGGGACGAGCAGTACTTC
. | . | TRBJ1-1 | TRBV14 | CASSKGVEAFF | TGTGCCAGCAGCAAGGGGGTCGAAGCTTTCTTT
TRBD1 | . | TRBJ1-2 | TRBV15 | CATSRGNPGQNYGYTF | TGTGCCACCAGCAGAGGGAATCCGGGACAGAACTATGGCTACACCTTC